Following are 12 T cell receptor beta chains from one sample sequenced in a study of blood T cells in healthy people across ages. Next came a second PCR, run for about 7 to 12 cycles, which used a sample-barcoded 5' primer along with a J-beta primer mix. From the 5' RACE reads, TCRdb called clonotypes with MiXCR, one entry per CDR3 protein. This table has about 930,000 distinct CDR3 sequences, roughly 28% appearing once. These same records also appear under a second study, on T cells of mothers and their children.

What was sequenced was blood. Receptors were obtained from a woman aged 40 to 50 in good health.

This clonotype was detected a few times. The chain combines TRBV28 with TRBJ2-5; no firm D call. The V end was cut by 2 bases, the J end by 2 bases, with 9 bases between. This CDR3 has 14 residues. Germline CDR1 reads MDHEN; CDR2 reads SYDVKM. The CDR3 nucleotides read TGTGCCAGCAGTTTAAAGGGCCGACAAGAGACCCAGTACTTC. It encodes CASSLKGRQETQYF.

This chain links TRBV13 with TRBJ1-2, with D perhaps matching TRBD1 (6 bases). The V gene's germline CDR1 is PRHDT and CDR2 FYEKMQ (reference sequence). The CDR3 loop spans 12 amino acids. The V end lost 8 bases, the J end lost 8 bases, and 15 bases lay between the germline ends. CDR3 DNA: TGTGCCAGCCACTCCTGGGGGGCCGGCTACACCTTC. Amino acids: CASHSWGAGYTF.

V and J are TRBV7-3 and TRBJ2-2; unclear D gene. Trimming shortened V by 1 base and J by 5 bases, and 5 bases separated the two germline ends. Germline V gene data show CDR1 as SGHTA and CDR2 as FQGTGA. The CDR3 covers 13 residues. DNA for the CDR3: TGTGCCAGCAGCTTAAGCCTTACCGGGGAGCTGTTTTTT. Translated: CASSLSLTGELFF.

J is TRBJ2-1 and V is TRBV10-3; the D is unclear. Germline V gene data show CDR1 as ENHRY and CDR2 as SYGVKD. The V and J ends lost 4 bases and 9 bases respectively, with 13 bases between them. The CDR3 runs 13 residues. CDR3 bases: TGTGCCATCAGTGTGAGAGACTTTATTGAGCAGTTCTTC. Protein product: CAISVRDFIEQFF.

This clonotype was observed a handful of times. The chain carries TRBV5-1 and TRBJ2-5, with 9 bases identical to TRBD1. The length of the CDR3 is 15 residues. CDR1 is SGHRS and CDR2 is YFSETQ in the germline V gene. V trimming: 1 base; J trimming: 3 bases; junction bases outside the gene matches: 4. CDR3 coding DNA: TGCGCCAGCAGCTTGTTGACAGGGGGGAAAGAGACCCAGTACTTC. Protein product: CASSLLTGGKETQYF.

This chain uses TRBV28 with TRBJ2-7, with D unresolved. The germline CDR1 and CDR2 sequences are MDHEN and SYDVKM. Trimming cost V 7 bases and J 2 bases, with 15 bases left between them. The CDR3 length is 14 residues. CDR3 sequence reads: CASTTPDGTYEQYF. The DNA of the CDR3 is TGTGCCAGCACTACACCGGACGGCACCTACGAGCAGTACTTC.

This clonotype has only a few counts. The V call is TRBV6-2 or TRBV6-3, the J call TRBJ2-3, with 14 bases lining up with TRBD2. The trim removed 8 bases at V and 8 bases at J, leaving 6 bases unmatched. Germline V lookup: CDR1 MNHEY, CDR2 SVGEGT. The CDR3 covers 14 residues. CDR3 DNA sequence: TGTGCCAGCCGGCCGGGACTAGCGGGGGCTACGCAGTATTTT. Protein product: CASRPGLAGATQYF.

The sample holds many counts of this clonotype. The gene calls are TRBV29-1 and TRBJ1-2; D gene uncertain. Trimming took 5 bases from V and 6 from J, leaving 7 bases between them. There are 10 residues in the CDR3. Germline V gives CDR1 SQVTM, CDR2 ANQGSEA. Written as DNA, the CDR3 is TGCAGCGTTTGGGAAGATGGCTACACCTTC. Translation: CSVWEDGYTF.

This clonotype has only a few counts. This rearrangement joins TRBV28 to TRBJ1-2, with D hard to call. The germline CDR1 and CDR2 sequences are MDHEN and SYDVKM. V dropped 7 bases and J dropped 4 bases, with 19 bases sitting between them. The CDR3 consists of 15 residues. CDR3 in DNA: TGTGCCAGCAAACTCAGCACCCTTCCACTCTATGGCTACACCTTC. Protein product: CASKLSTLPLYGYTF.

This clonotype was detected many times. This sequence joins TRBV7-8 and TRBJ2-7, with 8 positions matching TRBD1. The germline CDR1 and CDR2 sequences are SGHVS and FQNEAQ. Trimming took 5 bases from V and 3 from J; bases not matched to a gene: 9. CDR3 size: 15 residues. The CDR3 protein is CASSPRQGKGYEQYF. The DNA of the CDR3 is TGTGCCAGCAGCCCCCGACAGGGGAAGGGCTACGAGCAGTACTTC.

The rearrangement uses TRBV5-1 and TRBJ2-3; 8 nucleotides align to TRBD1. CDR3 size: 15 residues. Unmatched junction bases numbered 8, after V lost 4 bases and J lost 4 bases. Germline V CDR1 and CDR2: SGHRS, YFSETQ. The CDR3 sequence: CASSRGQGSSDTQYF. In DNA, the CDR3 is TGCGCCAGCAGCCGTGGACAGGGTAGTTCAGATACGCAGTATTTT.

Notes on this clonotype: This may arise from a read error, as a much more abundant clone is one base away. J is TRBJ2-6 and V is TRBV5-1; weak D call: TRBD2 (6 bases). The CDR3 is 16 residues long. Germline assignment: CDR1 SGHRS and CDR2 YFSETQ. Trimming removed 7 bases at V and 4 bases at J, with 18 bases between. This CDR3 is CASGSLRRGGANVLTF. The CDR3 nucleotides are TGCGCCAGCGGCTCTCTCCGACGGGGGGGGGCCAACGTCCTGACTTTC.